The 22 T cell receptor beta chains below were found in one sample sequenced in a study of siplizumab effects on memory and regulatory T cells. The assay was immunoSEQ multiplex PCR, and TCRdb's table has in-frame clones only and misses some. This sample yields some 100,000 clones, of which under 95% are seen a single time; 0.55% to 0.85% belongs to the top ten. Sequences were obtained from Tregs sorted from blood. These receptors originate from a human donor in good health.

The chain couples TRBV15 to TRBJ1-5, with 8 nucleotides matching TRBD1. Germline V gene lookup returns CDR1 LNHNV and CDR2 YYDKDF (reference sequence). After removal of 8 bases from V and 2 bases from J, the junction contained 2 bases not matched to a gene. CDR3 size: 13 residues. The CDR3 DNA reads as TGTGCCACCGGACAGGGCCGCAATCAGCCCCAGCATTTT. This encodes CATGQGRNQPQHF.

The chain employs TRBV6-1 and TRBJ2-7, with 8 bases fitting TRBD1. V was pared by 9 bases and J by 3 bases, with 7 bases of the junction left unmatched. Germline CDR1 reads MNHNS; CDR2 reads SASEGT. This CDR3 is 13 amino acids long. The CDR3 nucleotides read TGTGCCAGTGACAGGGGAAGATTCTACGAGCAGTACTTC. This translates into CASDRGRFYEQYF.

V is TRBV18 and J is TRBJ1-4, with D perhaps matching TRBD1 (6 bases). This CDR3 is 14 amino acids long. Germline V gives CDR1 KGHSH, CDR2 LQKENI. The V and J ends lost 6 bases and 7 bases respectively, with 15 bases between them. In nucleotides, the CDR3 is TGTGCCAGCTCTCCGAGAGGGGGTCGTGAAAAACTGTTTTTT. Protein sequence: CASSPRGGREKLFF.

This chain uses TRBV19 with TRBJ2-5; no firm D call. Trimming shortened V by 5 bases and J by 5 bases, and 12 bases separated the two germline ends. This CDR3 has 13 amino acids. The germline V gene has CDR1 LNHDA and CDR2 SQIVND (reference sequence). CDR3 in DNA: TGTGCCAGTAGTTCAGCCGGTGGGGAGACCCAGTACTTC. Protein: CASSSAGGETQYF. The entire variable domain, with the rest obtained from reference TRBV19 and TRBJ2-5, is as follows: DGGITQSPKYLFRKEGQNVTLSCEQNLNHDAMYWYRQDPGQGLRLIYYSQIVNDFQKGDIAEGYSVSREKKESFPLTVTSAQKNPTAFYLCASSSAGGETQYFGPGTRLLVL.

J is TRBJ1-2 and V is TRBV11-2; 7 bases map to TRBD1. The germline V gene encodes CDR1 SGHAT and CDR2 FQNNGV. After removal of 6 bases from V and 7 bases from J, the junction contained 17 bases not matched to a gene. The CDR3 is made up of 16 amino acids. The CDR3 DNA sequence: TGTGCCAGCAGAGACGTTACATTGACAGGGCCGGGTGGCTACACCTTC. Its translation is CASRDVTLTGPGGYTF.

This clone turned up a few times. The chain couples TRBV19 to TRBJ2-3; 11 positions match TRBD2. This CDR3 spans 16 amino acids. The germline V gene encodes CDR1 LNHDA and CDR2 SQIVND (reference sequence). V shed 6 bases, J shed 2 bases, and the junction held 7 bases outside the gene matches. The CDR3 spells CASSLLAGGFTDTQYF. For the CDR3, the DNA is TGTGCCAGTAGCCTTCTAGCGGGAGGATTCACAGATACGCAGTATTTT.

The gene calls are TRBV5-4 and TRBJ2-7; D may be TRBD1 (5 bases). The V gene's germline CDR1 is SGHNT and CDR2 YYREEE (reference sequence). This CDR3 is built from 15 residues. Trimming took off 0 bases at V and 7 bases at J, with 17 bases between the two ends. The CDR3 is CASSLARAGLREQYF. In DNA form, the CDR3 reads TGTGCCAGCAGCTTGGCCAGGGCAGGTTTGAGGGAGCAGTACTTC.

V is TRBV6-1 and J is TRBJ1-6; D is undetermined. This CDR3 contains 14 residues. V lost 3 bases to trimming and J lost 10 bases, with 13 bases between them. Germline loops: CDR1 MNHNS, CDR2 SASEGT. CDR3 in DNA: TGTGCCAGCAGTGAGGCCAGCCACTCGTCACCCCTCCACTTT. Its protein product is CASSEASHSSPLHF.

The chain recombines TRBV5-6 with TRBJ1-2; D is possibly TRBD1 (6 bases). The length of the CDR3 is 18 residues. V was cut by 1 base and J by 3 bases, with 22 bases left in between. Germline V gene lookup returns CDR1 SGHDT and CDR2 YYEEEE. CDR3 nucleotide sequence: TGTGCCAGCAGCTTGCCGGCTTTTCCCGGGACAACCCACTATGGCTACACCTTC. Translating it yields CASSLPAFPGTTHYGYTF. The variable domain in full, completed from reference TRBV5-6 and TRBJ1-2, reads DAGVTQSPTHLIKTRGQQVTLRCSPKSGHDTVSWYQQALGQGPQFIFQYYEEEERQRGNFPDRFSGHQFPNYSSELNVNALLLGDSALYLCASSLPAFPGTTHYGYTFGSGTRLTVV.

The rearrangement joins TRBV5-1 to TRBJ1-1; no clear D. The CDR3 length is 13 residues. V lost 0 bases to trimming and J lost 0 bases, with 3 bases between them. Germline V CDR1 and CDR2: SGHRS, YFSETQ. The CDR3 nucleotides are TGCGCCAGCAGCTTGGGTATGAACACTGAAGCTTTCTTT. It encodes CASSLGMNTEAFF.

This clone is a singleton in its sample. The rearrangement joins TRBV9 to TRBJ1-3; perhaps TRBD1 as D (5 bases). The germline CDR1 and CDR2 sequences are SGDLS and YYNGEE. CDR3 length: 13 residues. V was cut by 4 bases and J by 3 bases, with 8 bases left in between. The CDR3 spells CASSRGGGNTIYF. In DNA form, the CDR3 reads TGTGCCAGCAGCCGGGGCGGTGGAAACACCATATATTTT.

This chain links TRBV29-1 with TRBJ2-1, with 10 bases aligning to TRBD2. The J segment lost 3 bases and the V segment lost 5 bases, leaving 4 bases of the junction unmatched. The CDR3 loop spans 14 amino acids. The germline CDR1 and CDR2 sequences are SQVTM and ANQGSEA. This CDR3 reads CSVITSGDYNEQFF. The CDR3 nucleotides read TGCAGCGTTATCACTAGCGGGGACTACAATGAGCAGTTCTTC.

The chain couples TRBV7-9 to TRBJ2-7, with 8 bases fitting TRBD2. CDR1 is SEHNR and CDR2 is FQNEAQ in the germline V gene (reference sequence). CDR3 length equals 16 residues. Trimming at V came to 1 base and at J to 1 base, leaving 6 bases not matched to a gene. In DNA, the CDR3 is TGTGCCAGCAGCTTAGGGGCGGGAGGTTTATCCTACGAGCAGTACTTC. This codes for CASSLGAGGLSYEQYF.

V gene TRBV9 combines with J gene TRBJ2-3, with D hard to call. CDR3 length equals 12 residues. V was shortened by 0 bases and J by 3 bases, with 2 bases between the two germline ends. CDR1 and CDR2 from the germline V gene are SGDLS and YYNGEE. CDR3: CASSVGTDTQYF. In DNA form, the CDR3 reads TGTGCCAGCAGCGTAGGTACAGATACGCAGTATTTT.

The chain is built from TRBV19 and TRBJ1-1; 9 nucleotides match TRBD1. Germline CDR1 reads LNHDA; CDR2 reads SQIVND (reference sequence). Trimming cost V 3 bases and J 5 bases; bases outside gene matches: 10. There are 16 residues in the CDR3. The CDR3 loop is CASSMEPQGARTEAFF. Written as DNA, the CDR3 is TGTGCCAGTAGTATGGAACCACAGGGGGCGCGGACTGAAGCTTTCTTT. Full variable domain (rest looked up from reference TRBV19 and TRBJ1-1): DGGITQSPKYLFRKEGQNVTLSCEQNLNHDAMYWYRQDPGQGLRLIYYSQIVNDFQKGDIAEGYSVSREKKESFPLTVTSAQKNPTAFYLCASSMEPQGARTEAFFGQGTRLTVV.

The chain uses TRBV7-9 and TRBJ2-3; no firm D call. The length of the CDR3 is 13 residues. CDR1 and CDR2 (germline): SEHNR, FQNEAQ (reference sequence). Trimming removed 5 bases from V and 5 bases from J, with 11 bases in between. In DNA, the CDR3 is TGTGCCAGCAGCCAATATTCGGGAGATACGCAGTATTTT. Protein product: CASSQYSGDTQYF.

This chain joins TRBV11-3 and TRBJ2-1; 7 bases are a match to TRBD2. With V trimmed by 1 base and J by 5 bases, 2 bases remained unmatched. This CDR3 has 14 residues. Germline CDR1 reads SGHNT; CDR2 reads YENEEA. CDR3 DNA: TGTGCCAGCAGCTTAGGTCTAGCGGACAATGAGCAGTTCTTC. Translating it yields CASSLGLADNEQFF.

The chain combines TRBV9 with TRBJ1-3; TRBD1 is a possible D gene (6 bases). V gave up 4 bases and J gave up 0 bases, with 11 bases separating them. The CDR3 is 15 residues long. Per the germline V gene, CDR1 is SGDLS and CDR2 is YYNGEE. The CDR3 region has the DNA TGTGCCAGCAGCCCAAGGGGGGTCTCTGGAAACACCATATATTTT. This gives the protein CASSPRGVSGNTIYF.

The chain employs TRBV4-2 and TRBJ2-7, with 10 bases fitting TRBD2. Looked up from germline, CDR1 is LGHNA and CDR2 is YNFKEQ. The CDR3 runs to 17 residues. The V and J ends lost 0 bases and 3 bases, in that order; junction bases with no gene match: 8. The CDR3 sequence: CASSQDRGTSDFYEQYF. CDR3 coding DNA: TGTGCCAGCAGCCAAGATCGGGGGACTAGCGATTTCTACGAGCAGTACTTC.

The V gene is TRBV6-1, the J gene TRBJ1-2, with TRBD1 matching over 8 bases. V lost 0 bases and J lost 8; bases outside the gene matches: 8. The CDR3 is 15 residues long. CDR1 MNHNS and CDR2 SASEGT come from the germline V gene. CDR3 amino acids: CASSEAGQGAGGYTF. CDR3 coding DNA: TGTGCCAGCAGTGAAGCCGGGCAGGGGGCAGGAGGCTACACCTTC.

V is TRBV6-6 and J is TRBJ2-7; tentative D call: TRBD1 (6 bases). CDR3 length: 14 amino acids. Germline CDR1 is MNHNY and CDR2 is SVGAGI (reference sequence). V lost 4 bases and J 2 bases, leaving 12 bases between the germline ends. CDR3 amino acids: CASSSYRVPYEQYF. CDR3 coding DNA: TGTGCCAGCAGTTCCTACAGGGTTCCCTACGAGCAGTACTTC.

The rearrangement links TRBV11-2 to TRBJ1-1; 10 bases agree with TRBD1. The germline V gene encodes CDR1 SGHAT and CDR2 FQNNGV. V was clipped by 5 bases and J by 4 bases; unmatched bases: 7. This CDR3 spans 15 amino acids. DNA for the CDR3: TGTGCCAGCAGCGCAGGACAGGGGGATTCCACTGAAGCTTTCTTT. Protein: CASSAGQGDSTEAFF.